Below, 10 T cell receptor beta chains from the same sample are listed, as sequenced in a study of blood T cell repertoires in COVID-19. Some clones are missing from TCRdb's copy, which holds only in-frame ones; the method was immunoSEQ multiplex PCR. This sample has about 220,000 clones, with 80% found just once. What was sequenced was peripheral blood. These receptor sequences come from a woman aged 65 to 85 with acute or convalescent COVID-19.

This chain links TRBV6-1 with TRBJ2-1; 7 bases fit TRBD2. Germline V CDR1 and CDR2: MNHNS, SASEGT. V trimming: 3 bases; J trimming: 6 bases; junction bases outside the gene matches: 5. The CDR3 loop spans 14 amino acids. The CDR3 is CASSDREAFNEQFF. The CDR3, as DNA: TGTGCCAGCAGTGATCGGGAGGCGTTCAATGAGCAGTTCTTC.

This rearrangement joins TRBV7-2 to TRBJ1-5; D possibly corresponds to TRBD1 (6 bases). The V gene lost 5 bases and the J gene lost 4 bases, with 15 bases spanning the gap. Germline CDR1 reads SGHTA; CDR2 reads FQGNSA. The CDR3 spans 15 residues. Written as DNA, the CDR3 is TGTGCCAGCAGCCCCCGACAGGTCGGGAATCAGCCCCAGCATTTT. As protein: CASSPRQVGNQPQHF.

Only a few counts were recorded for this clone. The V gene is TRBV11-2, the J gene TRBJ2-7; D is undetermined. Germline CDR1 is SGHAT and CDR2 is FQNNGV. The CDR3 consists of 14 residues. Trimming cost V 5 bases and J 2 bases, with 13 bases left between them. The CDR3 sequence: CASSPQLSAYEQYF. The CDR3 bases are TGTGCCAGCAGCCCCCAGTTGAGCGCCTACGAGCAGTACTTC.

The chain carries TRBV11-2 and TRBJ2-3; no clear D. Germline values: CDR1 SGHAT, CDR2 FQNNGV. This CDR3 is 13 amino acids long. Trimming left V 0 bases short and J 4 bases short, with 5 bases between. CDR3 loop: CASSLDPADTQYF. The CDR3, as DNA: TGTGCCAGCAGCTTAGATCCAGCAGATACGCAGTATTTT.

Here the CDR3 reads CASSFGGWSGGGELFF. DNA of the CDR3: TGTGCCAGCAGCTTCGGAGGTTGGAGCGGGGGAGGGGAGCTGTTTTTT. This rearrangement joins TRBV7-8 to TRBJ2-2, with TRBD2 matching 8 bases. Trimming removed 3 bases from V and 8 bases from J; junction bases left unmatched: 11. CDR1 and CDR2 (germline): SGHVS, FQNEAQ. The CDR3 sequence is 16 residues long.

The chain employs TRBV6-1 and TRBJ1-6; 10 positions agree with TRBD1. The CDR3 has 15 residues. Trimming cost V 2 bases and J 10 bases; bases outside gene matches: 5. The V gene's germline CDR1 is MNHNS and CDR2 SASEGT. The CDR3 reads CASSEWGQGSSPLHF. The CDR3 nucleotides are TGTGCCAGCAGTGAATGGGGACAGGGGAGCTCACCCCTCCACTTT.

The V call is TRBV14, the J call TRBJ1-3; 7 bases line up with TRBD1. Germline V lookup: CDR1 SGHDN, CDR2 FVKESK. The CDR3 is made up of 16 amino acids. The trim removed 3 bases at V and 3 bases at J, leaving 8 bases unmatched. For the CDR3, the DNA is TGTGCCAGCAGCCAGATGGAGGGGGCAAGTGGAAACACCATATATTTT. It encodes CASSQMEGASGNTIYF. The variable domain in full, completed from reference TRBV14 and TRBJ1-3, reads EAGVTQFPSHSVIEKGQTVTLRCDPISGHDNLYWYRRVMGKEIKFLLHFVKESKQDESGMPNNRFLAERTGGTYSTLKVQPAELEDSGVYFCASSQMEGASGNTIYFGEGSWLTVV.

CDR3 nucleotide sequence: TGTGCCAGCAGTTACTCACTAGCGGGAATACAAGAGACCCAGTACTTC. Residues: CASSYSLAGIQETQYF. The chain is built from TRBV6-5 and TRBJ2-5, with 10 nucleotides matching TRBD2. The CDR3 has 16 amino acids. With V trimmed by 0 bases and J by 2 bases, 3 bases remained unmatched. Germline values: CDR1 MNHEY, CDR2 SVGAGI.

V and J are TRBV11-3 and TRBJ1-6, with D hard to call. The CDR3 is 13 residues long. Germline CDR1 reads SGHNT; CDR2 reads YENEEA. V lost 1 base to trimming and J lost 8 bases, with 6 bases between them. CDR3 sequence (DNA): TGTGCCAGCAGCTTAGCGGAGGATTCACCCCTCCACTTT. Translated: CASSLAEDSPLHF.

In its sample, this clone was seen many times. V usage is TRBV7-3 and J usage is TRBJ1-3, with 8 bases identical to TRBD1. The CDR3 loop spans 16 amino acids. Germline CDR1 is SGHTA and CDR2 is FQGTGA. J gave up 2 bases and V 2 bases, and 5 bases lay outside the gene matches. CDR3 amino acids: CASSLGQGATGNTIYF. The CDR3 DNA reads as TGTGCCAGCAGCTTAGGGCAGGGGGCGACTGGAAACACCATATATTTT.